The entry that follows covers one T cell receptor (beta chain) sequence. This entry belongs to a study of blood T cell repertoires in COVID-19. Across the study: PBMCs, B-cell-depleted T cells, or T cells provided the cDNA or gDNA that made up the material.

Original data processing: Reference gene primer amplification in the assay estimated nucleated cell counts. Repertoires were generated with immunoSEQ multiplex PCR, while TCRdb's copy carries only in-frame clones and drops some. V, J and clone size are those of that table, while D and trimming were read from the DNA. The table lists a few hundred thousand clones, approximately 89% of them singletons. V shed 3 bases and J shed 1 base, with 13 bases lying between them. The germline gives CDR1 KGHSH, CDR2 LQKENI. This CDR3 spans 16 amino acids. The sample was PBMCs or T cells enriched from blood (not recorded which). This clonotype was sampled from a woman in her forties who had recovered from COVID-19. The rearrangement joins TRBV18 to TRBJ1-5, with D maybe TRBD1 (6 bases). CDR3 residues: CASSPGGGTSNQPQHF. The CDR3 region has the DNA TGTGCCAGCTCACCTGGGGGCGGTACGAGCAATCAGCCCCAGCATTTT.